These 30 T cell receptor beta chains originate from one sample sequenced in a study of early T cells in non-severe SARS-CoV-2 infection. One entry per CDR3 protein results from TCRdb running MiXCR on the 5' RACE reads. The repertoire holds roughly 90,000 distinct CDR3 sequences, with approximately 15% as singletons. The sequencing input was whole blood. These receptors came from an adult who was a healthcare worker with PCR-confirmed SARS-CoV-2 infection or an uninfected control (not recorded which).

The V and J genes are TRBV7-9 and TRBJ1-2; D is unclear. Germline assignment: CDR1 SEHNR and CDR2 FQNEAQ (reference sequence). The CDR3 loop spans 13 amino acids. The V end lost 1 base, the J end lost 8 bases, and 11 bases lay between the germline ends. Here the CDR3 reads CASSLDFRPGYTF. For the CDR3, the DNA is TGTGCCAGCAGCTTAGATTTTAGGCCGGGCTACACCTTC.

There are a few counts of this clonotype. This chain connects TRBV7-2 to TRBJ2-5; D unresolved. This CDR3 is 15 amino acids long. Germline V lookup: CDR1 SGHTA, CDR2 FQGNSA. Trimming shortened V by 5 bases and J by 1 base, and 14 bases separated the two germline ends. The DNA of the CDR3 is TGTGCCAGCAGCCCTCAGAGGCAGTTCCAAGAGACCCAGTACTTC. Encoded protein: CASSPQRQFQETQYF.

In this sample, this clonotype turned up once. The DNA of the CDR3 is TGTGCCAGCAGCTTGGCCCCAGGGGCGGAGACCCAGTACTTC. Protein: CASSLAPGAETQYF. The chain couples TRBV5-6 to TRBJ2-5; D may be TRBD1 (6 bases). The CDR3 consists of 14 residues. CDR1 is SGHDT and CDR2 is YYEEEE in the germline V gene. V was clipped by 0 bases and J by 5 bases, with 11 bases between them.

This clonotype was counted many times. The chain is built from TRBV18 and TRBJ2-3; no definite D call. Germline assignment: CDR1 KGHSH and CDR2 LQKENI. V dropped 0 bases and J dropped 0 bases, with 1 base sitting between them. This CDR3 has 13 residues. Written as DNA, the CDR3 is TGTGCCAGCTCACCACCGAGCACAGATACGCAGTATTTT. It translates to CASSPPSTDTQYF.

CDR3 sequence: CASKGTGVHNEQFF. CDR3 DNA: TGTGCCAGCAAAGGGACAGGGGTTCACAATGAGCAGTTCTTC. The chain is built from TRBV2 and TRBJ2-1; 10 bases are a match to TRBD1. The CDR3 is made up of 14 amino acids. Germline lookup yields CDR1 SNHLY and CDR2 FYNNEI. The V gene end was trimmed by 7 bases and the J gene end by 5 bases; junction bases not matched to a gene: 5.

This clonotype appeared a few times. V gene TRBV28 combines with J gene TRBJ2-3; weak D call: TRBD2 (5 bases). Germline assignment: CDR1 MDHEN and CDR2 SYDVKM. The CDR3 extends over 16 amino acids. V was trimmed by 6 bases and J by 3 bases, leaving 19 bases between them. DNA of the CDR3: TGTGCCAGCAGGCTCGGGCCAGCGGTGGGAACAGATACGCAGTATTTT. Its protein product is CASRLGPAVGTDTQYF.

This clonotype occurred a few times. The chain couples TRBV7-9 to TRBJ1-2; D not certain. V was cut by 5 bases and J by 4 bases, with 8 bases left in between. The germline V gene encodes CDR1 SEHNR and CDR2 FQNEAQ (reference sequence). The CDR3 runs 12 residues. CDR3 sequence: CASSDGPYGYTF. The CDR3 DNA sequence: TGTGCCAGCAGCGACGGGCCCTATGGCTACACCTTC. Filled out from reference TRBV7-9 and TRBJ1-2, the complete variable domain reads DTGVSQNPRHKITKRGQNVTFRCDPISEHNRLYWYRQTLGQGPEFLTYFQNEAQLEKSRLLSDRFSAERPKGSFSTLEIQRTEQGDSAMYLCASSDGPYGYTFGSGTRLTVV.

This clonotype turned up a few times. DNA for the CDR3: TGTGCCAGCAGACTGCAGAATCAGCCCCAGCATTTT. This sequence encodes CASRLQNQPQHF. V usage is TRBV12-3 or TRBV12-4 and J usage is TRBJ1-5, with D uncertain. This CDR3 region has 12 residues. V lost 6 bases and J 4 bases, leaving 7 bases between the germline ends.

On this clonotype itself: At one end the junction does not follow the germline gene, possibly because of a read error. The gene calls are TRBV27 and TRBJ2-3; no reliable D call. Germline CDR1 MNHEY, CDR2 SMNVEV (reference sequence). The CDR3 has 15 residues. As DNA, the CDR3 is TGTGCCAGCGGTTTAGTCATTCCCACCACAGATACGCAGTATTTT. Translating it yields CASGLVIPTTDTQYF.

The rearrangement links TRBV5-1 to TRBJ1-5, with D maybe TRBD1 (6 bases). CDR3 length equals 14 residues. V dropped 4 bases and J dropped 5 bases, with 13 bases sitting between them. Germline loops: CDR1 SGHRS, CDR2 YFSETQ. The CDR3 DNA sequence: TGCGCCAGCAGCGACGGGACAAACGATCAGCCCCAGCATTTT. It is translated as CASSDGTNDQPQHF. Combining the CDR3 with reference TRBV5-1 and TRBJ1-5 gives the whole variable domain KAGVTQTPRYLIKTRGQQVTLSCSPISGHRSVSWYQQTPGQGLQFLFEYFSETQRNKGNFPGRFSGRQFSNSRSEMNVSTLELGDSALYLCASSDGTNDQPQHFGDGTRLSIL.

The V gene is TRBV12-3 or TRBV12-4, the J gene TRBJ2-4; 7 bases line up with TRBD2. V lost 7 bases and J lost 1; bases outside the gene matches: 7. This CDR3 spans 15 amino acids. CDR3 bases: TGTGCCAGCACCCCGTGGGGGGGGGCCAAAAACATTCAGTACTTC. Translation gives CASTPWGGAKNIQYF.

This clonotype has ten or more counts. The rearrangement joins TRBV27 to TRBJ2-3; TRBD2 aligns across 7 bases. This CDR3 has 15 residues. The V segment lost 5 bases and the J segment 0 bases; nucleotides outside the gene matches: 5. Germline V gives CDR1 MNHEY, CDR2 SMNVEV (reference sequence). CDR3 bases: TGTGCCAGCAGTCGAGCGGGGCGGAGCACAGATACGCAGTATTTT. Amino acid sequence: CASSRAGRSTDTQYF.

CDR3 nucleotides: TGCGCCAGCAGCTTTGACCACAGTTATGAGACTGAAGCTTTCTTT. Translated: CASSFDHSYETEAFF. This rearrangement joins TRBV5-1 to TRBJ1-1; no clear D. The CDR3 runs 15 residues. The V end lost 2 bases, the J end lost 5 bases, and 16 bases lay between the germline ends. The germline gives CDR1 SGHRS, CDR2 YFSETQ.

This clonotype was detected ten times or more. The genes are TRBV12-3 or TRBV12-4 and TRBJ2-1; possibly TRBD2 for D (6 bases). V was pared by 4 bases and J by 4 bases, with 11 bases between. This CDR3 is built from 14 residues. The CDR3 here is CASSSSVGYNEQFF. In DNA form, the CDR3 reads TGTGCCAGCAGTTCTAGCGTTGGATACAATGAGCAGTTCTTC.

The V and J genes are TRBV7-9 and TRBJ2-2; no firm D call. Germline assignment: CDR1 SEHNR and CDR2 FQNEAQ (reference sequence). V was cut by 0 bases and J by 6 bases, with 5 bases left in between. The CDR3 has 13 amino acids. The CDR3 DNA reads as TGTGCCAGCAGCTTAGCAGTTTCCGGGGAGCTGTTTTTT. Translation: CASSLAVSGELFF.

This chain uses TRBV12-3 or TRBV12-4 with TRBJ1-3; D not certain. V gave up 5 bases and J gave up 2 bases, with 13 bases separating them. CDR3 size: 15 residues. Here the CDR3 DNA reads TGTGCCAGCAGTCCCCCGAGGTTGGCTGGAAACACCATATATTTT. It encodes CASSPPRLAGNTIYF.

CDR3 nucleotide sequence: TGTGCCAGCAGTTTGGTTGCAGCTACTAATGAAAAACTGTTTTTT. Amino acid sequence: CASSLVAATNEKLFF. The chain carries TRBV28 and TRBJ1-4; no definite D call. Germline CDR1 is MDHEN and CDR2 is SYDVKM. V gave up 3 bases and J gave up 2 bases, with 10 bases separating them. CDR3 length equals 15 residues.

V is TRBV20-1 and J is TRBJ2-5; 13 nucleotides agree with TRBD2. The junction had 3 bases not matched to a gene; V was cut back by 3 bases and J by 2 bases. The V gene's germline CDR1 is DFQATT and CDR2 SNEGSKA (reference sequence). The CDR3 runs 15 residues. DNA of the CDR3: TGCAGTGCTAGCTTGACTAGCGGGGGGCAAGAGACCCAGTACTTC. Protein: CSASLTSGGQETQYF.

This clonotype was seen a few times. The gene calls are TRBV5-4 and TRBJ2-2, with TRBD1 matching 10 bases. The CDR3 spans 16 residues. Per the germline V gene, CDR1 is SGHNT and CDR2 is YYREEE (reference sequence). Trimming took 4 bases from V and 5 from J; bases not matched to a gene: 8. The CDR3: CASSKPGTGDTGELFF. The CDR3 region has the DNA TGTGCCAGCAGCAAACCCGGGACAGGGGATACCGGGGAGCTGTTTTTT.

This clonotype was counted a few times. The V call is TRBV5-6, the J call TRBJ2-3; the D gene is possibly TRBD1 (5 bases). Germline V gene sequence: CDR1 SGHDT, CDR2 YYEEEE. V shed 0 bases and J shed 1 base, with 12 bases lying between them. The CDR3 is 16 amino acids. The CDR3 spells CASSLVQGWGTDTQYF. The CDR3 coding sequence is TGTGCCAGCAGCTTGGTTCAGGGCTGGGGCACAGATACGCAGTATTTT.

The chain links TRBV7-2 to TRBJ2-3; no reliable D call. V was pared by 0 bases and J by 4 bases, with 8 bases between. The CDR3 is 14 residues long. Germline V gives CDR1 SGHTA, CDR2 FQGNSA. In DNA form, the CDR3 reads TGTGCCAGCAGCTTAGCAGTATTTCCAGATACGCAGTATTTT. This translates into CASSLAVFPDTQYF.

This clonotype occurred a few times. The chain joins TRBV3-1 to TRBJ2-7; 7 bases agree with TRBD1. The germline V gene has CDR1 LGHDT and CDR2 YNNKEL (reference sequence). This CDR3 is 13 amino acids long. V dropped 2 bases and J dropped 2; count of bases not matched to a gene: 0. The CDR3 loop reads CASSQTGAYEQYV. The CDR3 nucleotides are TGTGCCAGCAGCCAAACAGGGGCCTACGAGCAGTACGTC.

This clonotype was seen a handful of times. The chain employs TRBV20-1 and TRBJ2-1, with TRBD2 identical over 8 bases. The CDR3 is 17 residues long. Per germline, CDR1 DFQATT and CDR2 SNEGSKA (reference sequence). V lost 1 base to trimming and J lost 3 bases; unmatched junction nucleotides: 11. The CDR3, as DNA: TGCAGTGCTAGAGCCCCGAATTACCGGGGGGGCTACAATGAGCAGTTCTTC. Amino acids: CSARAPNYRGGYNEQFF.

This clonotype was seen more than once but under ten times. The V and J genes are TRBV11-3 and TRBJ2-5, with D possibly being TRBD2 (6 bases). Germline V gene lookup returns CDR1 SGHNT and CDR2 YENEEA. The CDR3 has 16 amino acids. V shed 1 base and J shed 2 bases, with 14 bases lying between them. Here the CDR3 DNA reads TGTGCCAGCAGCTTAGGCTCCCGGGGAGGACAAGAGACCCAGTACTTC. Translating gives CASSLGSRGGQETQYF.

The table lists this clonotype with a few counts. The V call is TRBV3-1, the J call TRBJ1-1; no firm D call. Germline-derived CDR1 and CDR2 are LGHDT and YNNKEL (reference sequence). Trimming cost V 3 bases and J 1 base, with 9 bases left between them. This CDR3 comprises 14 residues. The DNA of the CDR3 is TGTGCCAGCAGCCACTGGCAGACGAACACTGAAGCTTTCTTT. As protein: CASSHWQTNTEAFF.

This chain connects TRBV27 to TRBJ1-2, with 7 bases that match TRBD1. The CDR3 has 13 amino acids. Per germline, CDR1 MNHEY and CDR2 SMNVEV (reference sequence). V dropped 6 bases and J dropped 3; count of bases not matched to a gene: 4. The CDR3 reads CASSPTGDYGYTF. The CDR3 coding sequence is TGTGCCAGCAGCCCTACAGGGGACTATGGCTACACCTTC.

The CDR3 DNA follows: TGTGCCAGCAGTGGTTTTGGCGGATTTAATGAAAAACTGTTTTTT. Translating it yields CASSGFGGFNEKLFF. The chain uses TRBV6-1 and TRBJ1-4, with no clear D. The V gene lost 4 bases and the J gene lost 4 bases, with 13 bases spanning the gap. The CDR3 consists of 15 residues. Germline CDR1 reads MNHNS; CDR2 reads SASEGT.

The gene calls are TRBV28 and TRBJ2-4; TRBD1 might be the D (6 bases). This CDR3 comprises 15 residues. Germline values: CDR1 MDHEN, CDR2 SYDVKM. V gave up 3 bases and J gave up 2 bases, with 11 bases separating them. The DNA of the CDR3 is TGTGCCAGCAGTTTCCTCAGGGGCTCCAAAAACATTCAGTACTTC. Its protein product is CASSFLRGSKNIQYF.

This clonotype was found a few times. This likely comes from a read error, as the CDR3 has no conserved phenylalanine or tryptophan at its end. This chain connects TRBV28 to TRBJ2-7, with 10 bases identical to TRBD2. From germline, CDR1 is MDHEN and CDR2 SYDVKM. With V trimmed by 4 bases and J by 3 bases, 3 bases remained unmatched. The CDR3 loop spans 14 amino acids. As DNA, the CDR3 is TGTGCCAGCAGTTCCCCTAGCGGGGGCTACGAGCAGTACGCC. Encoded protein: CASSSPSGGYEQYA.

This chain joins TRBV4-2 and TRBJ2-5; maybe TRBD2 (5 bases). The CDR3 is made up of 15 amino acids. The V gene's germline CDR1 is LGHNA and CDR2 YNFKEQ. V lost 5 bases and J 5 bases, leaving 18 bases between the germline ends. The CDR3 DNA is TGTGCCAGCAGCACCCGGGAAAAAGGCGGGGAGACCCAGTACTTC. Amino acids: CASSTREKGGETQYF.